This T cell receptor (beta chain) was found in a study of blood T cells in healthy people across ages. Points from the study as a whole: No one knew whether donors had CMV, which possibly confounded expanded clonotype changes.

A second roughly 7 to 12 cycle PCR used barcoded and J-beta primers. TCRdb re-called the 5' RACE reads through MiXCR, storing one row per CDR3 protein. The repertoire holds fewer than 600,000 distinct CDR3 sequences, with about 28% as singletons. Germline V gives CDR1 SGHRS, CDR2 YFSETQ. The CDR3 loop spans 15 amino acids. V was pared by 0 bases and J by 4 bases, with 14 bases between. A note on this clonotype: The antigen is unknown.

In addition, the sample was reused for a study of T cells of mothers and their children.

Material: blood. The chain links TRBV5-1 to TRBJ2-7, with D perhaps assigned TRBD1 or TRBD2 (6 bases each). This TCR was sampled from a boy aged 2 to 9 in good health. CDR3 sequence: CASSLDSGAAYEQYF. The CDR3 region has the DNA TGCGCCAGCAGCTTGGATTCGGGGGCGGCGTACGAGCAGTACTTC.